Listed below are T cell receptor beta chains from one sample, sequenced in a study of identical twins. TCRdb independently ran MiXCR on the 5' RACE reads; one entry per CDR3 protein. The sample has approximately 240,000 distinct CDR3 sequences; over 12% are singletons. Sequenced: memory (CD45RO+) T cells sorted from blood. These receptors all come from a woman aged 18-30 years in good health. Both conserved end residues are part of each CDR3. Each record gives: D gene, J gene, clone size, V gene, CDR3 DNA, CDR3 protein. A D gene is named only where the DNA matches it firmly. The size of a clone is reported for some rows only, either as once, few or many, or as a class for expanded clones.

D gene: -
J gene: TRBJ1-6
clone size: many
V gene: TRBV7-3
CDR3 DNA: TGTGCCAGCAGCTTAAAGGAAGGGTCCTATAATTCACCCCTCCACTTT
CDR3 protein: CASSLKEGSYNSPLHF

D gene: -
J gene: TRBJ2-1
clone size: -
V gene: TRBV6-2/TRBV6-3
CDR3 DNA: TGTGCCAGCAGCCCATTAGGTACCACCTACAATGAGCAGTTCTTC
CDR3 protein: CASSPLGTTYNEQFF

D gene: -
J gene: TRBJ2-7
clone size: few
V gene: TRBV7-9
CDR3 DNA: TGTGCCAGCAGCTTAGACACCGAGCAGTACTTC
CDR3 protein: CASSLDTEQYF

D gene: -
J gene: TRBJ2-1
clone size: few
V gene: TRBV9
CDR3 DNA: TGTGCCAGCAGCGAACAGGGCCACAATGAGCAGTTCTTC
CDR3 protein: CASSEQGHNEQFF

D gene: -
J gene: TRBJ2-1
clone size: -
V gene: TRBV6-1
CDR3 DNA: TGTGCCAGCAGTGAACAGGGGCTCGGCGATGAGCAGTTCTTC
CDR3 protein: CASSEQGLGDEQFF

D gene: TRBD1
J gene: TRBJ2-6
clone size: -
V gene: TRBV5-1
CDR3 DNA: TGCGCCAGCAGCACCTCGACAGGGGGCGCTTCTGGGGCCAACGTCCTGACTTTC
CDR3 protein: CASSTSTGGASGANVLTF

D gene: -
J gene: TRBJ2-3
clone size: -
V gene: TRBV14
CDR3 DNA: TGTGCCAGCAGCCGCGCGTTGGGAGTTTATAGCACAGATACGCAGTATTTT
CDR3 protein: CASSRALGVYSTDTQYF

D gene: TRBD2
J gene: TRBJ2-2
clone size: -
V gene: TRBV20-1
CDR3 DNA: TGCAGTGCTAGAGGTCCAGCGGGGGCCGGGGAGCTGTTTTTT
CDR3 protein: CSARGPAGAGELFF

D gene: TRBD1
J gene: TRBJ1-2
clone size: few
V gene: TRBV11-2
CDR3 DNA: TGTGCCAGCAGTTTGGACAGGGATCCTGGCTACACCTTC
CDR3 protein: CASSLDRDPGYTF

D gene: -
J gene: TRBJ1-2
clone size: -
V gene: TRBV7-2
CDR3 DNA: TGTGCCAGCAGCTTACAGGCGTATGGCTACACCTTC
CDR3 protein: CASSLQAYGYTF

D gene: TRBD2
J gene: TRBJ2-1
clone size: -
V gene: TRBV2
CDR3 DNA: TGTGCCAGCACCCGGGAGCGGGGGTACAATGAGCAGTTCTTC
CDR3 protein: CASTRERGYNEQFF

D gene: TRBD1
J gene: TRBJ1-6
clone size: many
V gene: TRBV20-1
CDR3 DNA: TGCAGTGCTAGACAAGGACAGGGTAGTTCACCCCTCCACTTT
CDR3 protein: CSARQGQGSSPLHF

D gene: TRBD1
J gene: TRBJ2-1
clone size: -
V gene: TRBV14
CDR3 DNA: TGTGCCAGCAGCCAGGTACAGGGGAGCGCCTACAATGAGCAGTTCTTC
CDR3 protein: CASSQVQGSAYNEQFF

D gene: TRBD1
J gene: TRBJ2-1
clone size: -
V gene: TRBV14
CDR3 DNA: TGTGCCAGCAGCCCAATGGGACAGGTCAGAAATGAGCAGTTCTTC
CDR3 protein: CASSPMGQVRNEQFF

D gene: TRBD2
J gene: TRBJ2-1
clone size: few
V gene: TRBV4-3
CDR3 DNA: TGCGCCAGCAGCCAAATATCGAGCGGGAGAGTGAGTGAGCAGTTCTTC
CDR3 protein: CASSQISSGRVSEQFF

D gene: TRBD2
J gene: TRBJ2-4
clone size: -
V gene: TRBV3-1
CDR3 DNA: TGTGCCACCAGGGGCGGGGGGTCCAAAAACATTCAGTACTTC
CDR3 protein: CATRGGGSKNIQYF

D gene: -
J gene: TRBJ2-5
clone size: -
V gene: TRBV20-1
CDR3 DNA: TGCAGTGCCACCACCGGGGCGGATATACAAGAGACCCAGTACTTC
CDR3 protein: CSATTGADIQETQYF

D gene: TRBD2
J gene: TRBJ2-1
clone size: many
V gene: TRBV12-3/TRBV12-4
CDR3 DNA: TGTGCCAGCATCCGGGGTACTAGCGATTACAATGAGCAGTTCTTC
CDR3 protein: CASIRGTSDYNEQFF

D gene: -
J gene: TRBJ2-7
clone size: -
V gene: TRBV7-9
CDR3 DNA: TGTGCCAGCAGCCCACAGGGATTCGGCTACGAGCAGTACTTC
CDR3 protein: CASSPQGFGYEQYF

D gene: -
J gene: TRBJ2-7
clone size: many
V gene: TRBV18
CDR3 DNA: TGTGCCAGCTCACGGGACAACTACGAGCAGTACTTC
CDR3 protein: CASSRDNYEQYF

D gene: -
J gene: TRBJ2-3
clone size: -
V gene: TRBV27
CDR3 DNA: TGTGCCAGCAGTCGACCGAGTGATACGCAGTATTTT
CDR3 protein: CASSRPSDTQYF

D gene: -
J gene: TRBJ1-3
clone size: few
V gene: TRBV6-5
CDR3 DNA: TGTGCCAGCAGTTACCGAGGGAGTCGGGACACCATATATTTT
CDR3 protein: CASSYRGSRDTIYF

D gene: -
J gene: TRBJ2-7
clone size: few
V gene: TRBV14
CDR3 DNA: TGTGCCAGCAGCCACAGTGGGTTTTCCTACGAGCAGTACTTC
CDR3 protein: CASSHSGFSYEQYF

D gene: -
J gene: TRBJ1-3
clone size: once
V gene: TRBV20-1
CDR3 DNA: TGCAGTGCTACGAGGGACATTTCTGGAAACACCATATATTTT
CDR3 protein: CSATRDISGNTIYF

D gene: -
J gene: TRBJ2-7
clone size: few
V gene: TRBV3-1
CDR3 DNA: TGTGCCAGCAGTCCCCGTGTGGAGGGGGGGTCCTACGAGCAGTACTTC
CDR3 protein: CASSPRVEGGSYEQYF

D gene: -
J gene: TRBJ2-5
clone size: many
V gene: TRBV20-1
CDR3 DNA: TGCAGTGCCTGGCACAAAGAGACCCAGTACTTC
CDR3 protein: CSAWHKETQYF

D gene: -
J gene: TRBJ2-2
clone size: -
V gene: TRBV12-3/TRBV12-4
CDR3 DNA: TGTGCCAGCAGTTCATCAGGGGTGCCCGGGGAGCTGTTTTTT
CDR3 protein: CASSSSGVPGELFF

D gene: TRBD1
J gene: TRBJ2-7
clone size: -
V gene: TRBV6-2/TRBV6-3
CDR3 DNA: TGTGCCAGCAGTTTCCTCCGGGACAGGGACGAGCAGTACTTC
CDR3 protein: CASSFLRDRDEQYF

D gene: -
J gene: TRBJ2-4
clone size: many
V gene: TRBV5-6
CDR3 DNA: TGTGCCAGCAGCTTGGTTGCACTAGGGGACATTCAGTACTTC
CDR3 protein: CASSLVALGDIQYF

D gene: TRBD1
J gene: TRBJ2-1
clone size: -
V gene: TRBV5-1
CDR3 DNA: TGCGCCAGCAGCATGGGACAGATTAATCCCCCGTTCTTC
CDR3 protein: CASSMGQINPPFF

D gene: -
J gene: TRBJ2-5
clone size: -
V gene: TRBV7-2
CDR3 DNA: TGTGCCAGCAGCCCCAGGGCACTAGTGGCCTCCCAAGAGACCCAGTACTTC
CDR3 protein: CASSPRALVASQETQYF